These T cell receptor beta chains were read from a single sample in a study of T cells in Graves' hyperthyroidism and ophthalmopathy. MiXCR, applied by TCRdb to the multiplex PCR reads, yields one record per CDR3 protein. The data hold hundreds of thousands of distinct CDR3 sequences, with around 15% observed a single time. Material for sequencing was blood. These receptors were collected from a woman aged 40 to 50 with Graves' ophthalmopathy. Each CDR3 is given with its conserved first and last residue. The D gene is left open where the match is weak. The size entry is marked missing in some rows and otherwise reads once, few, many or a size class.

J: TRBJ2-1; V: TRBV2; size: many; D: .; DNA: TGTGCCAGCAGTGAATACGGGTACAATGAGCAGTTCTTC; CDR3: CASSEYGYNEQFF
J: TRBJ2-4; V: TRBV7-9; size: few; D: .; DNA: TGTGCCAGCACCTCGCGTTCGGCCAAAAACATTCAGTACTTC; CDR3: CASTSRSAKNIQYF
J: TRBJ2-6; V: TRBV5-1; size: few; D: .; DNA: TGCGCCAGCAGCTTGGCTCCCGTATCTGGGGCCAACGTCCTGACTTTC; CDR3: CASSLAPVSGANVLTF
J: TRBJ1-1; V: TRBV6-1; size: many; D: .; DNA: TGTGCCAGCAGCCCAAGTAACGAGAGGACTGAAGCTTTCTTT; CDR3: CASSPSNERTEAFF
J: TRBJ2-5; V: TRBV6-1; size: many; D: .; DNA: TGTGCCAGCAGTGCCGGGCCCCTCGGGCAAGAGACCCAGTACTTC; CDR3: CASSAGPLGQETQYF
J: TRBJ2-3; V: TRBV20-1; size: many; D: .; DNA: TGCAGTGCGGAGAAGGGGGATACGCAGTATTTT; CDR3: CSAEKGDTQYF
J: TRBJ2-6; V: TRBV12-3/TRBV12-4; size: many; D: .; DNA: TGTGCCAGCAGTTTAATTGGTTCGGGAGAAGCCGGGGCCAACGTCCTGACTTTC; CDR3: CASSLIGSGEAGANVLTF
J: TRBJ2-3; V: TRBV2; size: many; D: TRBD1; DNA: TGTGCCAGCAGTGAAGCTTTTGGGACAGGGAGCACAGATACGCAGTATTTT; CDR3: CASSEAFGTGSTDTQYF
J: TRBJ2-2; V: TRBV7-2; size: few; D: .; DNA: TGTGCCAGCAGCTTTTTAGGGGGCGGGATCAGCGGGGAGCTGTTTTTT; CDR3: CASSFLGGGISGELFF
J: TRBJ2-1; V: TRBV2; size: many; D: .; DNA: TGTGCCAGCAGAGGTGAGGTCGGGACCTACAATGAGCAGTTCTTC; CDR3: CASRGEVGTYNEQFF
J: TRBJ2-2; V: TRBV29-1; size: .; D: .; DNA: TGCAGCGTGATTTCCGGGGAGCTGTTTTTT; CDR3: CSVISGELFF
J: TRBJ2-3; V: TRBV7-3; size: many; D: .; DNA: TGTGCCAGCAGCCCGGACCGCACAGATACGCAGTATTTT; CDR3: CASSPDRTDTQYF
J: TRBJ2-5; V: TRBV7-2; size: many; D: .; DNA: TGTGCCAGCAGCTTCGAACGACTCTCAGAGACCCAGTACTTC; CDR3: CASSFERLSETQYF
J: TRBJ2-5; V: TRBV10-3; size: .; D: TRBD2; DNA: TGTGCCACCGGACTAGCGGGGGGTTCACAAGAGACCCAGTACTTC; CDR3: CATGLAGGSQETQYF
J: TRBJ2-7; V: TRBV7-9; size: .; D: TRBD2; DNA: TGTGCCAGCAGGCTAGCGGGAGATGAGCAGTACTTC; CDR3: CASRLAGDEQYF
J: TRBJ2-7; V: TRBV29-1; size: .; D: .; DNA: TGCAGCGTTGTAACAGGGTCCTACGAGCAGTACTTC; CDR3: CSVVTGSYEQYF
J: TRBJ2-5; V: TRBV20-1; size: many; D: .; DNA: TGCAGTCCGAAGAGACCCGGGCGAGGGTCGGTCGAGACCCAGTACTTC; CDR3: CSPKRPGRGSVETQYF
J: TRBJ2-7; V: TRBV28; size: many; D: TRBD2; DNA: TGTGCCAGCAGACTAGCGGGAGCCGGGGGGGAGCAGTACTTC; CDR3: CASRLAGAGGEQYF
J: TRBJ1-1; V: TRBV2; size: many; D: .; DNA: TGTGCCAGCAGGAGACAGGTTATGAACACTGAAGCTTTCTTT; CDR3: CASRRQVMNTEAFF
J: TRBJ2-1; V: TRBV20-1; size: few; D: .; DNA: TGCAGTGCTGCTTCTAGGAATTGGAATGAGCAGTTCTTC; CDR3: CSAASRNWNEQFF
J: TRBJ1-5; V: TRBV6-1; size: few; D: .; DNA: TGTGCCAGCAGTGAACTGATCTTCCAGCCCCAGCATTTT; CDR3: CASSELIFQPQHF
J: TRBJ2-3; V: TRBV18; size: many; D: .; DNA: TGTGCCAGCTCACCGAATGAAAACAGCATTAGCACAGATACGCAGTATTTT; CDR3: CASSPNENSISTDTQYF
J: TRBJ2-2; V: TRBV29-1; size: few; D: TRBD1; DNA: TGCAGCGGGGGGACAGTCAACACCGGGGAGCTGTTTTTT; CDR3: CSGGTVNTGELFF
J: TRBJ1-5; V: TRBV6-1; size: many; D: TRBD1; DNA: TGTGCCAGCAGTGAAGACCTTGACAGGGATCAGCCCCAGCATTTT; CDR3: CASSEDLDRDQPQHF
J: TRBJ2-2; V: TRBV20-1; size: many; D: TRBD1; DNA: TGCAGTGCTAGACAGACAGGGGGGGGGACCGGGGAGCTGTTTTTT; CDR3: CSARQTGGGTGELFF
J: TRBJ2-1; V: TRBV29-1; size: .; D: .; DNA: TGCAGCTCTCGTACGGCTGCCAATGAGCAGTTCTTC; CDR3: CSSRTAANEQFF
J: TRBJ1-1; V: TRBV29-1; size: once; D: .; DNA: TGCAGCGTGGGGACCTTAATGAACACTGAAGCTTTCTTT; CDR3: CSVGTLMNTEAFF
J: TRBJ2-3; V: TRBV29-1; size: .; D: .; DNA: TGCAGCGTTGTGCGGGATAGCACAGATACGCAGTATTTT; CDR3: CSVVRDSTDTQYF
J: TRBJ2-2; V: TRBV7-6; size: many; D: .; DNA: TGTGCCAGCAGCTTAGTATCTGTAGGGACATCCACCGGGGAGCTGTTTTTT; CDR3: CASSLVSVGTSTGELFF
J: TRBJ2-3; V: TRBV27; size: few; D: TRBD2; DNA: TGTGCCACTACTGGGGGGGGGGGCACAGATACGCAGTATTTT; CDR3: CATTGGGGTDTQYF
J: TRBJ2-1; V: TRBV6-1; size: few; D: .; DNA: TGTGCCAGCACCCCGAGGGACACAAGTTACAATGAGCAGTTCTTC; CDR3: CASTPRDTSYNEQFF
J: TRBJ2-3; V: TRBV2; size: few; D: .; DNA: TGTGCCAGCAGCTTTAAATCATTAGGCAGTAGCACAGATACGCAGTATTTT; CDR3: CASSFKSLGSSTDTQYF
J: TRBJ2-3; V: TRBV6-1; size: many; D: .; DNA: TGTGCCAGCAGTGGTGACATCGGCACAGATACGCAGTATTTT; CDR3: CASSGDIGTDTQYF
J: TRBJ1-2; V: TRBV11-2; size: many; D: .; DNA: TGTGCCAGCAGCTTAGATCCCACAGGAGCCAACTATGGCTACACCTTC; CDR3: CASSLDPTGANYGYTF
J: TRBJ1-2; V: TRBV2; size: many; D: TRBD1; DNA: TGTGCCAGCAAAGAGAGGGCAGGGGGCTATGGCTACACCTTC; CDR3: CASKERAGGYGYTF
J: TRBJ2-5; V: TRBV2; size: many; D: TRBD2; DNA: TGTGCCAGCAGCCCCAAACGAGCGGGGCAAGAGACCCAGTACTTC; CDR3: CASSPKRAGQETQYF
J: TRBJ2-7; V: TRBV4-1; size: many; D: .; DNA: TGCGCCAGCAGCCACCCCAGTGGAAGAGGGGACGGAGCCTACGAGCAGTACTTC; CDR3: CASSHPSGRGDGAYEQYF
J: TRBJ2-3; V: TRBV30; size: .; D: TRBD2; DNA: TGTGCCTGGAGTCTCCCTAGCGGGGGGGCCACAGATACGCAGTATTTT; CDR3: CAWSLPSGGATDTQYF
J: TRBJ1-2; V: TRBV6-1; size: .; D: .; DNA: TGTGCCAGCTCACCACCGGACCCACGGAGGGGAGCTAACTATGGCTACACCTTC; CDR3: CASSPPDPRRGANYGYTF
J: TRBJ1-1; V: TRBV28; size: many; D: .; DNA: TGTGCCAGCATATCGACAGCTGAAGCTTTCTTT; CDR3: CASISTAEAFF
J: TRBJ2-3; V: TRBV3-1; size: many; D: .; DNA: TGTGCCAGCAGCCAATCCGGTCTTGTGGAGGGTACGCAGTATTTT; CDR3: CASSQSGLVEGTQYF
J: TRBJ1-2; V: TRBV2; size: many; D: .; DNA: TGTGCCAGCAGTGCGAGGACAGCGAACTATGGCTACACCTTC; CDR3: CASSARTANYGYTF